This T cell receptor beta chain was recovered during a study of OX40 agonist ivuxolimab in advanced cancers. Overall study: It was permissible to have had prior anti-PD-1, anti-PD-L1 or anti-CTLA-4 therapy, and over 35% had some.

The length of the CDR3 is 13 residues. V was cut by 4 bases and J by 1 base, with 7 bases left in between. In germline, CDR1 is SGHTA, CDR2 FQGNSA. A single count supports this clone. Profiling relied on immunoSEQ multiplex PCR, and the TCRdb table lists in-frame clones only, not all of them. Seen here are fewer than 60,000 clones, 88% observed once, and the top ten hold 13% to 15%. Sequenced material: CD4+ or CD8+ T cells sorted from blood, taken in a trial of the OX40 agonist ivuxolimab. The V call is TRBV7-2, the J call TRBJ1-2, with D hard to call. The origin of this receptor is an adult with an advanced solid tumor such as melanoma, head and neck, liver or kidney cancer. The CDR3 nucleotides read TGTGCCAGCAGCTACGGGAATAACTATGGCTACACCTTC. This sequence encodes CASSYGNNYGYTF.